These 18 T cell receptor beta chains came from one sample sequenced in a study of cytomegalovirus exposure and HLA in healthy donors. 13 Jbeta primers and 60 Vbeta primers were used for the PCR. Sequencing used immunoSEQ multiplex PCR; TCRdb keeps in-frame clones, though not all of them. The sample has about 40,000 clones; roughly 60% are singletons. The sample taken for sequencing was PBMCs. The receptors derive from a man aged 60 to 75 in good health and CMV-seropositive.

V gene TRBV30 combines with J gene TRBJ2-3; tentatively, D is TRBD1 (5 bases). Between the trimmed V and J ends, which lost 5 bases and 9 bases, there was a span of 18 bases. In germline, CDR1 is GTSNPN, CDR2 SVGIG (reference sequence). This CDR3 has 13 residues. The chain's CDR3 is CAWVSPREETQYF. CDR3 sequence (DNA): TGTGCCTGGGTAAGCCCCAGGGAAGAAACGCAGTATTTT.

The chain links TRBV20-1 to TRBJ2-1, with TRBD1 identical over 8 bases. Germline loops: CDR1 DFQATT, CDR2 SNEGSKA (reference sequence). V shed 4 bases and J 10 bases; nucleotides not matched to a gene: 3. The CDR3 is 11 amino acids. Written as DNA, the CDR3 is TGCAGTGCTACCCGGGACAGGGAGCAGTTCTTC. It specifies CSATRDREQFF.

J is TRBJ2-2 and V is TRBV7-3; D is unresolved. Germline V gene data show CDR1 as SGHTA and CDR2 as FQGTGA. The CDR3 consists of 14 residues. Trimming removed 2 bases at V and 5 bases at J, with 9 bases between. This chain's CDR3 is CASSLSVATGELFF. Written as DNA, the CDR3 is TGTGCCAGCAGCTTATCCGTGGCAACCGGGGAGCTGTTTTTT.

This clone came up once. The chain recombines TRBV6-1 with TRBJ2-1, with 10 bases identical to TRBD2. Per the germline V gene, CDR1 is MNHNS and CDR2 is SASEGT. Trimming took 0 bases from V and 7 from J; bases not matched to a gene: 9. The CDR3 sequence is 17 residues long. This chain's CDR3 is CASSEATSGLPLNEQFF. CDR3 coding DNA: TGTGCCAGCAGTGAAGCGACTAGCGGGCTCCCTCTGAATGAGCAGTTCTTC.

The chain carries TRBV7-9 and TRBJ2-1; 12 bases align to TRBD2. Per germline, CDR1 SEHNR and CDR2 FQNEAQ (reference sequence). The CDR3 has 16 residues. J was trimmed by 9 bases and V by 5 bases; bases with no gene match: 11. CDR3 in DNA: TGTGCCAGCAGCCCCGGGCTAGCGGGAGGGCCGGGTGAGCAGTTCTTC. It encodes CASSPGLAGGPGEQFF. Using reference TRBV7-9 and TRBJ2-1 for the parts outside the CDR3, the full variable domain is DTGVSQNPRHKITKRGQNVTFRCDPISEHNRLYWYRQTLGQGPEFLTYFQNEAQLEKSRLLSDRFSAERPKGSFSTLEIQRTEQGDSAMYLCASSPGLAGGPGEQFFGPGTRLTVL.

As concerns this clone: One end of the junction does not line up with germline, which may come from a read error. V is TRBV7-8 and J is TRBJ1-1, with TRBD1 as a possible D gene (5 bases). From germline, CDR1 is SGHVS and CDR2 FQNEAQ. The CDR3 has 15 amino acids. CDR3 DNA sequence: TGTGCCAGCAGCTTAGGGGGGGTTATGAACGCTGAAGCTTTCTTT. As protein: CASSLGGVMNAEAFF.

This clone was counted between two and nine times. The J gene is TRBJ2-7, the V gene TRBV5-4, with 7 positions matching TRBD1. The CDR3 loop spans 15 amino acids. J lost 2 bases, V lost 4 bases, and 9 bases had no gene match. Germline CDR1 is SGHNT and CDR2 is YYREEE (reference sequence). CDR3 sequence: CASSPRQGVAYEQYF. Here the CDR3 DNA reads TGTGCCAGCAGCCCCCGACAGGGAGTAGCCTACGAGCAGTACTTC.

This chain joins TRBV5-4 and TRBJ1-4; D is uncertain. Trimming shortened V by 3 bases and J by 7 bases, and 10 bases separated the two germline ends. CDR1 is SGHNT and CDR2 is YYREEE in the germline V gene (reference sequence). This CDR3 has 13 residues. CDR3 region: CASSSWGGEKLFF. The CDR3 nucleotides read TGTGCCAGCAGCTCCTGGGGAGGTGAAAAACTGTTTTTT.

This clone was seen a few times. The CDR3 reads CASTGSVWNYGYTF. The CDR3 DNA follows: TGTGCCAGCACTGGGAGCGTATGGAACTATGGCTACACCTTC. The V call is TRBV6-5, the J call TRBJ1-2; D not resolved. CDR1 and CDR2 from the germline V gene are MNHEY and SVGAGI. This CDR3 has 14 amino acids. Trimming removed 7 bases at V and 2 bases at J, with 14 bases between.

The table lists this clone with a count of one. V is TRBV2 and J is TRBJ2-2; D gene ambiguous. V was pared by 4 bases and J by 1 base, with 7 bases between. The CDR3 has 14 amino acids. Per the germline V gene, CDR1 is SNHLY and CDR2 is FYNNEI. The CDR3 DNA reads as TGTGCCAGCAGTGGACAAAAGAACACCGGGGAGCTGTTTTTT. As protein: CASSGQKNTGELFF.

CDR3 DNA sequence: TGTGCCAGCAGTTTAGGGGGGATGAACACTGAAGCTTTCTTT. It yields the protein CASSLGGMNTEAFF. The genes are TRBV28 and TRBJ1-1; possibly TRBD1 for D (5 bases). Germline loops: CDR1 MDHEN, CDR2 SYDVKM. CDR3 size: 14 residues. V lost 2 bases and J lost 0, with 7 bases in between.

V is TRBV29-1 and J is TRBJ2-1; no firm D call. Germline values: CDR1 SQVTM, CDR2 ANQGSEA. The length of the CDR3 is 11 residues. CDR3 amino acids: CRGERFGEQFF. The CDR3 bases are TGCAGGGGTGAGCGCTTCGGTGAGCAGTTCTTC.

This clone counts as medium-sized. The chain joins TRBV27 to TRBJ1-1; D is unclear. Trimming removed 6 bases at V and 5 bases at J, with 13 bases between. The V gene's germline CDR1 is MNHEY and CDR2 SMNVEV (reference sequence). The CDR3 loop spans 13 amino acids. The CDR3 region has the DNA TGTGCCAGCAGGGGTTCGACTGGGACTGAAGCTTTCTTT. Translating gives CASRGSTGTEAFF.

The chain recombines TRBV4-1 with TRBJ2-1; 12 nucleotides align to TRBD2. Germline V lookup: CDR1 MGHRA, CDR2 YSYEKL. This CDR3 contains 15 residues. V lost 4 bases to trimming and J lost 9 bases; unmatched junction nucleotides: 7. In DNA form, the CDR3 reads TGCGCCAGCAGCCCTAGCGGGAGGGGGACCGGTGAGCAGTTCTTC. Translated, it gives CASSPSGRGTGEQFF.

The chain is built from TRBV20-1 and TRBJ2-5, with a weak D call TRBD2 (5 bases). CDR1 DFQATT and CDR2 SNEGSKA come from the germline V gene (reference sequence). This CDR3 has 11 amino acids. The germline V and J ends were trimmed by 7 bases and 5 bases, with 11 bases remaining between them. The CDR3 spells CSVASRETQYF. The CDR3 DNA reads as TGCAGTGTAGCGTCGAGGGAGACCCAGTACTTC.

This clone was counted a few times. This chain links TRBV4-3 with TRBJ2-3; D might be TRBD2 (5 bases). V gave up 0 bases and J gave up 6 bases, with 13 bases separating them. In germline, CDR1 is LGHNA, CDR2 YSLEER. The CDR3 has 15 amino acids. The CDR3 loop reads CASSQDGRPHDTQYF. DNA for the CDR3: TGCGCCAGCAGCCAAGATGGGAGACCGCATGATACGCAGTATTTT.

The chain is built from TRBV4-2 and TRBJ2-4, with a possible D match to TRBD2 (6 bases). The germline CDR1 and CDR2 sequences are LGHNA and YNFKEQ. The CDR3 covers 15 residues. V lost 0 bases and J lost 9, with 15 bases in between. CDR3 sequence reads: CASSQDRGLPSIQYF. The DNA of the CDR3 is TGTGCCAGCAGCCAAGATCGGGGACTGCCCAGCATTCAGTACTTC.

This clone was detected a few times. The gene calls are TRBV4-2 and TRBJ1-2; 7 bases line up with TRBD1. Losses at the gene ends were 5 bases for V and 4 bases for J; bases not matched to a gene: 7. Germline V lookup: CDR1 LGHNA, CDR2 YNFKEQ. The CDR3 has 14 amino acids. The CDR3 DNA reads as TGTGCCAGCAGCTCCAGACAGGGACCCTATGGCTACACCTTC. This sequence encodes CASSSRQGPYGYTF.